Each of the 6 T cell receptor beta chains below was sequenced from the same sample in a study of T cell responses to AZD1222 COVID-19 vaccine. Data came from immunoSEQ multiplex PCR; TCRdb stores just in-frame clones and leaves some out. The table lists 110,000 or so clones, approximately 85% of them singletons, with roughly 9.1% in the top ten. This specimen was peripheral blood, taken on day 0 of AZD1222 vaccination. The receptors were sampled from an adult in good health.

The chain joins TRBV6-2 or TRBV6-3 to TRBJ2-7; possibly TRBD1 for D (6 bases). V lost 2 bases, J lost 3 bases, and 14 bases lay in between. The CDR3 covers 15 residues. Looked up from germline, CDR1 is MNHEY and CDR2 is SVGEGT. In DNA form, the CDR3 reads TGTGCCAGCAGTTACGAGGCAACAGGGTTCTACGAGCAGTACTTC. Translating it yields CASSYEATGFYEQYF.

Only one count was recorded for this clone. V and J are TRBV7-9 and TRBJ2-3, with 9 bases matching TRBD1. Germline V lookup: CDR1 SEHNR, CDR2 FQNEAQ (reference sequence). The CDR3 is 15 residues long. Trimming took 5 bases from V and 2 from J; bases not matched to a gene: 5. The CDR3 is CASSPGTGPTDTQYF. The CDR3, as DNA: TGTGCCAGCAGCCCCGGGACAGGGCCCACAGATACGCAGTATTTT.

The chain employs TRBV15 and TRBJ1-6, with D uncertain. V was clipped by 11 bases and J by 0 bases, with 8 bases between them. Germline V gene sequence: CDR1 LNHNV, CDR2 YYDKDF (reference sequence). The length of the CDR3 is 13 residues. CDR3 sequence: CASTTSYNSPLHF. The DNA for the CDR3 is TGTGCCTCGACTACCTCCTATAATTCACCCCTCCACTTT.

The chain links TRBV2 to TRBJ2-2; 11 bases align to TRBD2. The CDR3 is 14 residues long. The junction had 4 bases not matched to a gene; V was cut back by 7 bases and J by 6 bases. CDR1 is SNHLY, CDR2 FYNNEI, per germline. The CDR3 reads CASIPGLAAGELFF. The CDR3 bases are TGTGCCAGCATACCGGGACTAGCGGCCGGGGAGCTGTTTTTT. The whole variable domain, remainder taken from reference TRBV2 and TRBJ2-2, is EPEVTQTPSHQVTQMGQEVILRCVPISNHLYFYWYRQILGQKVEFLVSFYNNEISEKSEIFDDQFSVERPDGSNFTLKIRSTKLEDSAMYFCASIPGLAAGELFFGEGSRLTVL.

V gene TRBV24-1 combines with J gene TRBJ2-5; D is perhaps TRBD1 or TRBD2 (6 bases each). Germline V gives CDR1 KGHDR, CDR2 SFDVKD. Trimming took 9 bases from V and 4 from J, leaving 14 bases between them. The CDR3 is 13 amino acids. The CDR3 nucleotides read TGTGCCACCTCCAACGGGGGCCGAGAGACCCAGTACTTC. This encodes CATSNGGRETQYF.

The chain uses TRBV11-3 and TRBJ2-7; D is possibly TRBD1 or TRBD2 (6 bases each). V was pared by 3 bases and J by 4 bases, with 13 bases between. CDR1 and CDR2 (germline): SGHNT, YENEEA. The CDR3 consists of 14 residues. This chain's CDR3 is CASSFRGAGYEQYF. The CDR3 DNA follows: TGTGCCAGCAGCTTTAGGGGGGCCGGGTACGAGCAGTACTTC.